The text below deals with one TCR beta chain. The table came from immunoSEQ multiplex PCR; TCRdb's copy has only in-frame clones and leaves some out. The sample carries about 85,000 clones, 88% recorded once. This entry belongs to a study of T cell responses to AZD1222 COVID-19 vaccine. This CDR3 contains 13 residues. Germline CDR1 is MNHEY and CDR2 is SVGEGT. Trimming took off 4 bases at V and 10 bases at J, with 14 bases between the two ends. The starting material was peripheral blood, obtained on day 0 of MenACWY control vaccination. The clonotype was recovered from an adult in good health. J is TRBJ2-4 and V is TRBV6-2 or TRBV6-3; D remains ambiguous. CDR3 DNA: TGTGCCAGCAGTTTGGCCGGTCTTGGGATTCAGTACTTC. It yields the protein CASSLAGLGIQYF.